Following are 2 T cell receptor beta chains from one sample sequenced in a study of cytomegalovirus exposure and HLA in healthy donors. The study ran its PCR with 60 Vbeta and 13 Jbeta primers. The protocol was immunoSEQ multiplex PCR, while the TCRdb copy is restricted to in-frame clones and leaves out a portion. The sample yields about 83,000 clones, around 81% seen once. Specimen: PBMCs. The receptors come from a woman in her thirties in good health and CMV-seronegative.

The chain carries TRBV14 and TRBJ2-5; tentative D call: TRBD1 (6 bases). CDR3 length equals 14 residues. CDR1 and CDR2 (germline): SGHDN, FVKESK. V was cut by 1 base and J by 5 bases, with 11 bases left in between. The DNA for the CDR3 is TGTGCCAGCAGCCAAGGACAGGTTTGGGAGACCCAGTACTTC. It encodes CASSQGQVWETQYF.

This clone is a singleton in its sample. The chain joins TRBV29-1 to TRBJ1-2, with D tentatively TRBD1 (5 bases). The CDR3 extends over 11 amino acids. Germline V lookup: CDR1 SQVTM, CDR2 ANQGSEA. With 7 bases removed from V and 4 bases from J, the gap between germline ends came to 10 bases. CDR3 nucleotide sequence: TGCAGCGGTGAGACAGCCTATGGCTACACCTTC. Encoded protein: CSGETAYGYTF.